The 16 T cell receptor beta chains given below trace back to one sample, sequenced in a study of T cells in Graves' hyperthyroidism and ophthalmopathy. What was amplified from RNA transcripts were TCR beta CDR3 regions. The HTBI set primed first-round TCR CDR3 RT-PCR. TCRdb fed the multiplex PCR reads into MiXCR, producing one record per CDR3 protein. The table shows some 300,000 distinct CDR3 sequences, with about 14% occurring only once. Sequencing was done on a sample of blood. The receptors come from a young woman with Graves' hyperthyroidism that later progressed to Graves' ophthalmopathy.

The chain links TRBV4-2 to TRBJ2-1, with a weak D call TRBD2 (5 bases). The CDR3 totals 16 residues. Trimming left V 5 bases short and J 0 bases short, with 14 bases between. In germline, CDR1 is LGHNA, CDR2 YNFKEQ. CDR3 region: CASSYSPGSSYNEQFF. The CDR3 region has the DNA TGTGCCAGCAGCTACTCCCCGGGGAGCTCCTACAATGAGCAGTTCTTC.

This clonotype was counted ten times or more. The J gene is TRBJ2-1, the V gene TRBV6-2 or TRBV6-3; a possible D gene is TRBD1 (6 bases). V was trimmed by 7 bases and J by 4 bases, leaving 11 bases between them. CDR3 length: 13 residues. Germline loops: CDR1 MNHEY, CDR2 SVGEGT. In DNA, the CDR3 is TGTGCCAGCATGAAAGGACAGTACAATGAGCAGTTCTTC. Residues: CASMKGQYNEQFF.

This clonotype has a count of ten or more. The chain has TRBV4-1 and TRBJ1-5; D remains ambiguous. Germline CDR1 is MGHRA and CDR2 is YSYEKL. The CDR3 has 15 amino acids. V was clipped by 4 bases and J by 0 bases, with 10 bases between them. CDR3 nucleotide sequence: TGCGCCAGCAGCCCGACCCACCATAGCAATCAGCCCCAGCATTTT. It codes for CASSPTHHSNQPQHF.

This clonotype was seen at least ten times. The V call is TRBV29-1, the J call TRBJ2-1; D is uncertain. CDR3 length: 10 amino acids. Germline values: CDR1 SQVTM, CDR2 ANQGSEA. The V gene lost 6 bases and the J gene lost 5 bases, with 5 bases spanning the gap. The CDR3 DNA sequence: TGCAGCGTCAGTAACAATGAGCAGTTCTTC. Residues: CSVSNNEQFF.

This clonotype was detected many times. The V gene is TRBV11-2, the J gene TRBJ2-1, with a weak D call TRBD1 (5 bases). Per the germline V gene, CDR1 is SGHAT and CDR2 is FQNNGV. The CDR3 has 14 amino acids. Trimming removed 1 base at V and 5 bases at J, with 9 bases between. As DNA, the CDR3 is TGTGCCAGCAGCTTAGCCAGGGTGAACAATGAGCAGTTCTTC. Amino acid sequence: CASSLARVNNEQFF.

The chain is built from TRBV4-2 and TRBJ2-5; D possibly corresponds to TRBD2 (6 bases). CDR1 is LGHNA and CDR2 is YNFKEQ in the germline V gene. Trimming pared 3 bases from V and 2 bases from J, leaving 13 bases between. The length of the CDR3 is 15 residues. CDR3 region: CASSHRLDRQETQYF. CDR3 DNA sequence: TGTGCCAGCAGCCACCGACTAGACCGACAAGAGACCCAGTACTTC.

This clonotype was seen at least ten times. V usage is TRBV7-2 and J usage is TRBJ2-7; D is unclear. The CDR3 is 14 amino acids. V was pared by 6 bases and J by 3 bases, with 15 bases between. The germline CDR1 and CDR2 sequences are SGHTA and FQGNSA. CDR3 amino acids: CASSETLEFYEQYF. CDR3 DNA sequence: TGTGCCAGCAGTGAGACGTTGGAGTTCTACGAGCAGTACTTC.

The chain's CDR3 is CSARPKNPLWFF. The CDR3 nucleotides are TGCAGTGCTAGACCTAAAAACCCCTTATGGTTCTTC. The chain is built from TRBV20-1 and TRBJ2-1; D ambiguous. The CDR3 runs 12 residues. Trimming pared 2 bases from V and 15 bases from J, leaving 17 bases between. Germline V gene sequence: CDR1 DFQATT, CDR2 SNEGSKA (reference sequence).

This clonotype came up many times. The chain carries TRBV28 and TRBJ2-7; D assignment may be TRBD1 or TRBD2 (5 bases each). This CDR3 is built from 17 residues. Germline V gene sequence: CDR1 MDHEN, CDR2 SYDVKM. V lost 5 bases, J lost 3 bases, and 23 bases lay in between. The CDR3 DNA is TGTGCCAGCAGTCCCCTAAAGATGGGGGAGACCGTCTACGAGCAGTACTTC. Translating gives CASSPLKMGETVYEQYF.

This clonotype was counted between two and nine times. The chain combines TRBV5-1 with TRBJ1-1; TRBD1 agrees at 9 bases. This CDR3 contains 14 residues. The ends lost 2 bases at V and 7 bases at J; junction bases unmatched: 6. Germline V gene sequence: CDR1 SGHRS, CDR2 YFSETQ. This CDR3 reads CASSFTTGGLEAFF. Written as DNA, the CDR3 is TGCGCCAGCAGCTTTACCACAGGGGGCCTTGAAGCTTTCTTT.

This clonotype was detected once. A much larger clone sits a single nucleotide away, making a read error possible. V gene TRBV13 combines with J gene TRBJ2-7; TRBD2 matches at 10 bases. Germline V gene data show CDR1 as PRHDT and CDR2 as FYEKMQ (reference sequence). The CDR3 runs 15 residues. The junction had 7 bases not matched to a gene; V was cut back by 4 bases and J by 4 bases. CDR3: CASSSGAAGGYEQYF. The CDR3 bases are TGTGCCAGCAGCTCCGGGGCAGCGGGAGGGTACGAGCAGTACTTC.

This clonotype was seen many times. The J gene is TRBJ2-3, the V gene TRBV6-5; TRBD2 aligns across 9 bases. V lost 0 bases and J lost 1; bases outside the gene matches: 2. This CDR3 contains 16 residues. Germline V gives CDR1 MNHEY, CDR2 SVGAGI. The CDR3 here is CASSYSIAGGTDTQYF. In nucleotides, the CDR3 is TGTGCCAGCAGTTACTCGATAGCGGGAGGCACAGATACGCAGTATTTT.

This clonotype was detected many times. The chain couples TRBV13 to TRBJ2-7; perhaps TRBD1 as D (5 bases). The CDR3 runs 16 residues. Trimming removed 5 bases at V and 2 bases at J, with 19 bases between. Germline V lookup: CDR1 PRHDT, CDR2 FYEKMQ (reference sequence). The CDR3 sequence: CASSPRMGPETYEQYF. DNA for the CDR3: TGTGCCAGCAGCCCCCGGATGGGGCCCGAGACCTACGAGCAGTACTTC.

This clonotype was counted between two and nine times. This chain uses TRBV19 with TRBJ1-5; D uncertain. The CDR3 loop spans 14 amino acids. Germline V CDR1 and CDR2: LNHDA, SQIVND (reference sequence). Trimming removed 3 bases at V and 6 bases at J, with 12 bases between. CDR3 loop: CASSIWPVAQPQHF. DNA for the CDR3: TGTGCCAGTAGTATCTGGCCAGTAGCTCAGCCCCAGCATTTT. The full variable domain, rest sourced from reference TRBV19 and TRBJ1-5, is DGGITQSPKYLFRKEGQNVTLSCEQNLNHDAMYWYRQDPGQGLRLIYYSQIVNDFQKGDIAEGYSVSREKKESFPLTVTSAQKNPTAFYLCASSIWPVAQPQHFGDGTRLSIL.

In regard to this clonotype: Its ends do not fully match the called genes, so a read error is possible. The V and J genes are TRBV5-1 and TRBJ2-3, with D tentatively TRBD1 (6 bases). The germline V gene encodes CDR1 SGHRS and CDR2 YFSETQ. This CDR3 has 15 amino acids. The DNA of the CDR3 is TGCGCCAGCAGCCTGGGGACATTCAGCACGGATACGCAGTATTTT. It is translated as CASSLGTFSTDTQYF.

This clonotype was recorded many times. The rearrangement links TRBV28 to TRBJ1-1; D not resolved. CDR3 size: 14 residues. CDR1 is MDHEN and CDR2 is SYDVKM in the germline V gene. Trimming removed 5 bases at V and 4 bases at J, with 14 bases between. CDR3 nucleotide sequence: TGTGCCAGCAGTCGAAACTATGGTAGCACTGAAGCTTTCTTT. This encodes CASSRNYGSTEAFF.